The TCR beta chain under discussion was sequenced for a study of cytomegalovirus exposure and HLA in healthy donors. With 0 bases removed from V and 4 bases from J, the gap between germline ends came to 12 bases. Germline CDR1 reads SGHAT; CDR2 reads FQNNGV. The CDR3 is made up of 15 amino acids. Points on this clone: Its target is unknown.

Amplification used 60 Vbeta primers and 13 Jbeta primers. The assay was immunoSEQ multiplex PCR, and TCRdb's table has in-frame clones only and misses some. The repertoire holds roughly 200,000 clones, around 87% seen once, with roughly 0.98% in the top ten. Broader study findings: In vitro confirmation showed a few CMV-associated chains to be CMV antigen specific. The later analysis indicated that the majority of CMV-associated TCR beta chains appeared HLA-restricted.

This TCR was recovered from a boy aged 2-15 years in good health and CMV-seronegative. J is TRBJ1-2 and V is TRBV11-2; weak D call: TRBD1 (5 bases). The specimen was PBMCs. The CDR3 protein is CASSLDFKGFYGYTF. In DNA form, the CDR3 reads TGTGCCAGCAGCTTAGATTTTAAGGGGTTCTATGGCTACACCTTC.